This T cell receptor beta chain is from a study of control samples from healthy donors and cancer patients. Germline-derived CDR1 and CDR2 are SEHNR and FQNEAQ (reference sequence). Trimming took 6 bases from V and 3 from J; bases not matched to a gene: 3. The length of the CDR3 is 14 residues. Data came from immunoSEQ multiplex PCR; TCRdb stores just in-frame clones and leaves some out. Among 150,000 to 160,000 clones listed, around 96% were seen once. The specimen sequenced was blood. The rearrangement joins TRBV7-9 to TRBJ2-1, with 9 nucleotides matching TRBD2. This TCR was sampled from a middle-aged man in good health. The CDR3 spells CASRTSGLYNEQFF. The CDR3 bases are TGTGCCAGCAGGACTAGCGGCCTCTACAATGAGCAGTTCTTC.